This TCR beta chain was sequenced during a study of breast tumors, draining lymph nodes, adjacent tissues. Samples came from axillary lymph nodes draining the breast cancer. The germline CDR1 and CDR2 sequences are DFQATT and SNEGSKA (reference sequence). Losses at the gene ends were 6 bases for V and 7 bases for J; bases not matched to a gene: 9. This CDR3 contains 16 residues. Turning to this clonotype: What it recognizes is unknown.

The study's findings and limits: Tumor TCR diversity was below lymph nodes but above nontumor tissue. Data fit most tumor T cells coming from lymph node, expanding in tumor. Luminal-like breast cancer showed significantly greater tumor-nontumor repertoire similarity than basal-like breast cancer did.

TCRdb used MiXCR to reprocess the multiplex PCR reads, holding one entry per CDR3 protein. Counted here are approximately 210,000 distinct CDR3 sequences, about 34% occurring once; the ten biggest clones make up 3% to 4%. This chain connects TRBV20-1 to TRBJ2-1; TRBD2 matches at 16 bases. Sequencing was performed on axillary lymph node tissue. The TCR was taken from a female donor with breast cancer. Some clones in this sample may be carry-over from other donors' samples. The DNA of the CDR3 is TGCAGTGCCATACCGGGACTAGCGGGAGGGCGGAATGAGCAGTTCTTC. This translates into CSAIPGLAGGRNEQFF.